The following is a T cell receptor beta chain sequence with its context. The CDR3 length is 15 residues. Germline CDR1 is DFQATT and CDR2 is SNEGSKA (reference sequence). V shed 6 bases, J shed 4 bases, and the junction held 7 bases outside the gene matches. A sample-barcoded 5' primer and a J-beta primer mix were used in a second PCR of roughly 6 to 11 cycles. From each sample, at least 3 million paired-end reads containing CDR3 were obtained. Using its own MiXCR run on the 5' RACE reads, TCRdb lists one record per CDR3 protein. The sample includes fewer than 800,000 distinct CDR3 sequences, roughly 30% of them seen just once. This entry is derived from a study of blood T cells in healthy people across ages.

V gene TRBV20-1 combines with J gene TRBJ2-5; TRBD2 aligns across 14 bases. Sequencing was performed on blood. This clonotype originated in a woman of 80 years or more in good health. The CDR3 sequence is CSAHPGTSGRETQYF. DNA of the CDR3: TGCAGTGCGCATCCCGGGACTAGCGGGAGAGAGACCCAGTACTTC.